The sequence of this TCR beta chain was determined in a study of low-dose radiotherapy and immunotherapy resistance in tumors. The time point was: before trial treatment. Patients deemed eligible presented with advanced solid tumors lacking tumor-infiltrating lymphocytes. Germline V gene data show CDR1 as SQVTM and CDR2 as ANQGSEA. The CDR3 is made up of 14 amino acids. V lost 7 bases, J lost 6 bases, and 6 bases stayed unmatched. With TRAV- and TRBV-specific primers, first-strand cDNA was made, covering the alpha and beta chains. The TCRs were subjected to amplification over approximately 19 PCR cycles employing a constant-region primer in conjunction with a V-primer adapter. TCRdb reanalysed the reads using MiXCR and keeps one entry per CDR3 protein. The sample consists of about 64,000 distinct CDR3 sequences, 26% of them appearing once. As for this clonotype: It may be a read error: a sequence one base away is much more abundant.

The rearrangement links TRBV29-1 to TRBJ2-1; 13 bases are a match to TRBD2. The receptor comes from a male donor with rectosigmoid adenocarcinoma. This sample comprised PBMCs, obtained before treatment. CDR3 amino acids: CSAPGLAGSNEQFF. In DNA, the CDR3 is TGCAGCGCCCCGGGACTAGCGGGGTCCAATGAGCAGTTCTTC.